The rows below give T cell receptor beta chains drawn from one sample of a study of T cell responses to AZD1222 COVID-19 vaccine. The protocol was immunoSEQ multiplex PCR, while the TCRdb copy is restricted to in-frame clones and leaves out a portion. Found here are 90,000 to 120,000 clones, about 90% of them singletons; the top ten hold about 4.5%. The sequenced sample was peripheral blood, obtained on day 0 of AZD1222 vaccination. These receptors came from an adult in good health. Each CDR3 is given with its conserved first and last residue. A D gene is named only where the DNA matches it firmly. Rows may omit the clone size; those that give it use once, few, many or a size class.

J gene	D gene	V gene	clone size	CDR3 protein	CDR3 DNA
TRBJ1-6	NA	TRBV9	NA	CASSVDLTANSPLHF	TGTGCCAGCAGCGTAGATTTGACAGCTAATTCACCCCTCCACTTT
TRBJ1-1	NA	TRBV18	few	CASSQADTFTGGTEAFF	TGTGCCAGCTCACAGGCGGACACCTTTACCGGGGGGACTGAAGCTTTCTTT
TRBJ1-4	TRBD1	TRBV28	NA	CASSLEIRGPSNEKLFF	TGTGCCAGCAGTTTAGAGATCAGGGGGCCTTCTAATGAAAAACTGTTTTTT
TRBJ1-2	NA	TRBV29-1	NA	CSVSRPPFGYTF	TGCAGCGTTTCACGGCCGCCCTTTGGCTACACCTTC
TRBJ1-1	NA	TRBV29-1	NA	CSVEGVTRTEAFF	TGCAGCGTTGAAGGGGTCACTCGCACTGAAGCTTTCTTT
TRBJ1-2	NA	TRBV28	NA	CASSFHGGNYGYTF	TGTGCCAGCAGTTTTCATGGGGGGAACTATGGCTACACCTTC
TRBJ1-5	NA	TRBV2	medium-sized	CASTRSISNQPQHF	TGTGCCAGCACCCGGTCAATTAGCAATCAGCCCCAGCATTTT
TRBJ1-6	TRBD1	TRBV19	NA	CAATGNNSPLHF	TGTGCTGCGACAGGGAATAATTCACCCCTCCACTTT
TRBJ2-7	TRBD1	TRBV15	NA	CATSRDPTGANYEQYF	TGTGCCACCAGCAGAGATCCAACAGGGGCCAACTACGAGCAGTACTTC
TRBJ2-1	TRBD2	TRBV5-5	NA	CASSVTSALSYNEQFF	TGTGCCAGCAGCGTGACTAGCGCCCTAAGCTACAATGAGCAGTTCTTC
TRBJ1-5	NA	TRBV6-2/TRBV6-3	NA	CASSPRFLRIQPQHF	TGTGCCAGCAGCCCCCGGTTTCTGAGGATTCAGCCCCAGCATTTT
TRBJ2-7	TRBD1	TRBV7-8	few	CASSRRTGQGNEQYF	TGTGCCAGCAGCCGCCGAACGGGACAGGGTAACGAGCAGTACTTC